Below, 10 T cell receptor beta chains from the same sample are listed, as sequenced in a study of blood T cell repertoires in COVID-19. Libraries were prepared by immunoSEQ multiplex PCR; TCRdb keeps only in-frame clonotypes and omits some of them. The top ten clones hold around 6.3% of a sample with about 370,000 clones, 90% of them seen once. The sample taken for sequencing was peripheral blood. The receptor source for this set is a man in his late teens or twenties with active or convalescent COVID-19.

This chain links TRBV3-1 (or the pseudogene TRBV3-2) with TRBJ1-1; D unresolved. Germline CDR1 is LGHDT and CDR2 is YNNKEL (reference sequence). Trimming cost V 4 bases and J 4 bases, with 13 bases left between them. The CDR3 consists of 14 residues. In DNA, the CDR3 is TGTGCCAGCAGCCCCCGGGGAGGAAGCACTGAAGCTTTCTTT. Its protein is CASSPRGGSTEAFF.

The chain recombines TRBV11-2 with TRBJ2-3; D unresolved. This CDR3 is 10 amino acids long. V was trimmed by 4 bases and J by 8 bases, leaving 4 bases between them. The germline CDR1 and CDR2 sequences are SGHAT and FQNNGV. CDR3 protein: CASSSGTQYF. CDR3 bases: TGTGCCAGCAGCTCGGGTACGCAGTATTTT.

The chain carries TRBV7-3 and TRBJ2-3, with 8 bases matching TRBD2. V shed 5 bases, J shed 2 bases, and the junction held 12 bases outside the gene matches. The germline CDR1 and CDR2 sequences are SGHTA and FQGTGA. The CDR3 totals 17 residues. The CDR3 loop reads CASSHGTGLGFTDTQYF. The DNA for the CDR3 is TGTGCCAGCAGCCACGGGACGGGACTAGGGTTCACAGATACGCAGTATTTT. Full variable domain (rest looked up from reference TRBV7-3 and TRBJ2-3): GAGVSQTPSNKVTEKGKYVELRCDPISGHTALYWYRQSLGQGPEFLIYFQGTGAADDSGLPNDRFFAVRPEGSVSTLKIQRTERGDSAVYLCASSHGTGLGFTDTQYFGPGTRLTVL.

The J gene is TRBJ2-5, the V gene TRBV5-1; D is perhaps TRBD2 (6 bases). Germline CDR1 and CDR2: SGHRS and YFSETQ. The CDR3 covers 16 residues. Trimming left V 0 bases short and J 5 bases short, with 17 bases between. The CDR3 sequence: CASSLAVTGVGETQYF. The CDR3 nucleotides are TGCGCCAGCAGCTTGGCCGTAACGGGGGTAGGGGAGACCCAGTACTTC.

The V call is TRBV7-8, the J call TRBJ2-4, with D unresolved. The ends were cut back, 5 bases at V and 1 base at J, with 9 bases in the middle. Per the germline V gene, CDR1 is SGHVS and CDR2 is FQNEAQ. This CDR3 region has 14 residues. The CDR3 bases are TGTGCCAGCAGCCCCGACGGGGCCAAAAACATTCAGTACTTC. Translating gives CASSPDGAKNIQYF.

The chain is built from TRBV7-9 and TRBJ2-2, with 10 bases identical to TRBD2. J was trimmed by 1 base and V by 5 bases; bases with no gene match: 7. The CDR3 is 17 amino acids. Germline V gene sequence: CDR1 SEHNR, CDR2 FQNEAQ (reference sequence). The CDR3 sequence: CASSISGGIGNTGELFF. CDR3 nucleotides: TGTGCCAGCAGCATTAGCGGGGGGATCGGGAACACCGGGGAGCTGTTTTTT.

This clone has more than one count but fewer than ten. The chain is built from TRBV25-1 and TRBJ2-1; 8 nucleotides line up with TRBD1. The CDR3 length is 15 residues. CDR1 is MGHDK and CDR2 is SYGVNS in the germline V gene. J was trimmed by 5 bases and V by 3 bases; bases with no gene match: 6. CDR3 nucleotides: TGTGCCAGCAGTGATGGCAGGGGGCCAAACAATGAGCAGTTCTTC. It yields the protein CASSDGRGPNNEQFF.

The count of this clone is one. The gene calls are TRBV19 and TRBJ1-1; 7 nucleotides match TRBD1. With V trimmed by 5 bases and J by 4 bases, 7 bases remained unmatched. The CDR3 loop spans 14 amino acids. Per the germline V gene, CDR1 is LNHDA and CDR2 is SQIVND (reference sequence). The CDR3 nucleotides are TGTGCCAGTAGTCCCCCCAGGGGGAGCACTGAAGCTTTCTTT. Translation gives CASSPPRGSTEAFF.

This sequence joins TRBV18 and TRBJ1-5; unclear D gene. V was cut by 3 bases and J by 4 bases, with 7 bases left in between. CDR3 length: 13 residues. Germline values: CDR1 KGHSH, CDR2 LQKENI. CDR3 amino acids: CASSPSENQPQHF. In DNA, the CDR3 is TGTGCCAGCTCACCTTCAGAAAATCAGCCCCAGCATTTT. The full variable domain, its missing parts supplied by reference TRBV18 and TRBJ1-5, is NAGVMQNPRHLVRRRGQEARLRCSPMKGHSHVYWYRQLPEEGLKFMVYLQKENIIDESGMPKERFSAEFPKEGPSILRIQQVVRGDSAAYFCASSPSENQPQHFGDGTRLSIL.

In its sample, this clone was seen once. The chain recombines TRBV7-6 with TRBJ2-5; possibly TRBD2 for D (5 bases). The CDR3 covers 15 residues. The V and J ends lost 0 bases and 1 base respectively, with 9 bases between them. Germline loops: CDR1 SGHVS, CDR2 FNYEAQ. This CDR3 is CASSLAGGTQETQYF. CDR3 nucleotides: TGTGCCAGCAGCTTAGCAGGAGGCACCCAAGAGACCCAGTACTTC.